This passage covers 25 T cell receptor beta chains from one sample sequenced in a study of shared clonotypes between healthy human individuals. TCRdb's table, derived via immunoSEQ multiplex PCR, lists solely in-frame clones and lacks some. The sample records nearly 750,000 clones, 72% being singletons. What was sequenced was memory CD4+ T cells sorted from blood. Subset specified: CD45RA-negative fraction. The receptors come from a woman aged 25 to 39 in good health.

This chain joins TRBV5-8 and TRBJ1-2, with 7 nucleotides matching TRBD1. With V trimmed by 0 bases and J by 8 bases, 4 bases remained unmatched. From germline, CDR1 is SGHTS and CDR2 YDEGEE. The length of the CDR3 is 13 residues. Written as DNA, the CDR3 is TGTGCCAGCAGCTTGGCGGACAGGAGCGGCTACACCTTC. It encodes CASSLADRSGYTF.

This clone was detected only a few times. V and J are TRBV18 and TRBJ1-3, with 7 bases matching TRBD1. J gave up 2 bases and V 3 bases, and 4 bases lay outside the gene matches. Germline V lookup: CDR1 KGHSH, CDR2 LQKENI. This CDR3 is built from 15 residues. CDR3 in DNA: TGTGCCAGCTCACCGGAGACAGGGACTGGAAACACCATATATTTT. This encodes CASSPETGTGNTIYF.

This clone was seen a few times. V is TRBV4-1 and J is TRBJ1-2; perhaps TRBD1 as D (6 bases). V was cut by 2 bases and J by 8 bases, with 9 bases left in between. CDR1 MGHRA and CDR2 YSYEKL come from the germline V gene. There are 12 residues in the CDR3. The CDR3 sequence: CASSQQGNGYTF. In nucleotides, the CDR3 is TGCGCCAGCAGCCAACAGGGGAACGGCTACACCTTC.

The gene calls are TRBV2 and TRBJ2-3; 8 bases line up with TRBD2. Germline trimming cut 4 bases from V and 4 bases from J; bases unmatched to any gene: 7. This CDR3 has 15 residues. Germline loops: CDR1 SNHLY, CDR2 FYNNEI. CDR3 sequence: CASSGVAGYPDTQYF. CDR3 coding DNA: TGTGCCAGCAGTGGAGTAGCGGGATATCCAGATACGCAGTATTTT.

The rearrangement joins TRBV11-2 to TRBJ2-5, with D perhaps being TRBD1 or TRBD2 (5 bases each). Germline V lookup: CDR1 SGHAT, CDR2 FQNNGV. CDR3 size: 14 residues. Trimming stripped 1 base from V and 5 bases from J, with 11 bases between. The CDR3 loop is CASSLGGTPETQYF. DNA of the CDR3: TGTGCCAGCAGCTTAGGAGGGACGCCGGAGACCCAGTACTTC.

The V call is TRBV10-1, the J call TRBJ2-7, with TRBD2 matching 12 bases. The germline V gene encodes CDR1 WNHNN and CDR2 SYGVQD (reference sequence). This CDR3 is 16 amino acids long. The V segment lost 3 bases and the J segment 4 bases; nucleotides outside the gene matches: 7. DNA for the CDR3: TGCGCCAGCAGTGACGGACTAGCGGGGACCCGATACGAGCAGTACTTC. Translating it yields CASSDGLAGTRYEQYF.

The rearrangement joins TRBV7-2 to TRBJ2-7, with TRBD1 as a possible D gene (5 bases). Germline-derived CDR1 and CDR2 are SGHTA and FQGNSA. This CDR3 has 14 residues. V shed 2 bases and J shed 3 bases, with 11 bases lying between them. The CDR3 DNA is TGTGCCAGCAGCTTAACAGGTAGCATCTACGAGCAGTACTTC. Translated, it gives CASSLTGSIYEQYF.

Only one count was recorded for this clone. The V gene is TRBV5-6, the J gene TRBJ1-4; 8 bases are shared with TRBD1. The ends lost 2 bases at V and 2 bases at J; junction bases unmatched: 5. CDR1 is SGHDT, CDR2 YYEEEE, per germline. The CDR3 runs to 16 residues. The CDR3 sequence: CASSFFSGGTNEKLFF. DNA of the CDR3: TGTGCCAGCAGCTTCTTCTCAGGGGGCACTAATGAAAAACTGTTTTTT. Full variable domain (missing parts from reference TRBV5-6 and TRBJ1-4): DAGVTQSPTHLIKTRGQQVTLRCSPKSGHDTVSWYQQALGQGPQFIFQYYEEEERQRGNFPDRFSGHQFPNYSSELNVNALLLGDSALYLCASSFFSGGTNEKLFFGSGTQLSVL.

The chain employs TRBV11-3 and TRBJ2-2, with D maybe TRBD1 (5 bases). The ends were cut back, 5 bases at V and 2 bases at J, with 21 bases in the middle. CDR1 and CDR2 (germline): SGHNT, YENEEA. The CDR3 spans 18 residues. CDR3 region: CASSPRIGAVVNTGELFF. The CDR3 DNA sequence: TGTGCCAGCAGCCCGCGTATTGGGGCTGTGGTTAACACCGGGGAGCTGTTTTTT.

V usage is TRBV7-2 and J usage is TRBJ2-1; 12 positions agree with TRBD2. After removal of 5 bases from V and 7 bases from J, the junction contained 3 bases not matched to a gene. This CDR3 has 14 residues. Germline V CDR1 and CDR2: SGHTA, FQGNSA. This chain's CDR3 is CASSPTSGRNEQFF. CDR3 DNA sequence: TGTGCCAGCAGCCCGACTAGCGGGAGAAATGAGCAGTTCTTC.

The V and J genes are TRBV29-1 and TRBJ2-3; TRBD2 matches at 7 bases. CDR3 length: 14 residues. CDR1 is SQVTM, CDR2 ANQGSEA, per germline. After removal of 4 bases from V and 0 bases from J, the junction contained 4 bases not matched to a gene. Here the CDR3 DNA reads TGCAGCGTTGGTGCTAGCGGCAGCACAGATACGCAGTATTTT. Translating gives CSVGASGSTDTQYF.

The chain uses TRBV19 and TRBJ1-5, with no clear D. Trimming took off 3 bases at V and 4 bases at J, with 13 bases between the two ends. Germline V gene data show CDR1 as LNHDA and CDR2 as SQIVND (reference sequence). This CDR3 contains 15 residues. CDR3 in amino acids: CASSIVRELNQPQHF. The CDR3 DNA reads TGTGCCAGTAGTATCGTCCGGGAGTTAAATCAGCCCCAGCATTTT.

The chain recombines TRBV5-5 with TRBJ2-1, with 7 bases aligning to TRBD1. V shed 0 bases, J shed 4 bases, and the junction held 16 bases outside the gene matches. The CDR3 covers 19 residues. Germline values: CDR1 SGHKS, CDR2 YYEKEE (reference sequence). DNA for the CDR3: TGTGCCAGCAGCTTGGAGGGATCGGGACAGTTGGCCCCGTACAATGAGCAGTTCTTC. Its translation: CASSLEGSGQLAPYNEQFF.

This sequence joins TRBV28 and TRBJ2-7; 7 bases map to TRBD1. Per germline, CDR1 MDHEN and CDR2 SYDVKM. V lost 6 bases and J lost 0; bases outside the gene matches: 5. The CDR3 consists of 14 residues. CDR3 sequence (DNA): TGTGCCAGCAGGTACGACAGGGTCTCCTACGAGCAGTACTTC. Protein sequence: CASRYDRVSYEQYF.

V usage is TRBV15 and J usage is TRBJ1-4, with unresolved D. CDR1 and CDR2 from the germline V gene are LNHNV and YYDKDF (reference sequence). Trimming took 4 bases from V and 4 from J, leaving 10 bases between them. This CDR3 contains 14 residues. CDR3 loop: CATSNRDGNEKLFF. CDR3 nucleotide sequence: TGTGCCACCAGCAATAGGGATGGTAATGAAAAACTGTTTTTT. Combining the CDR3 with reference TRBV15 and TRBJ1-4 gives the whole variable domain DAMVIQNPRYQVTQFGKPVTLSCSQTLNHNVMYWYQQKSSQAPKLLFHYYDKDFNNEADTPDNFQSRRPNTSFCFLDIRSPGLGDTAMYLCATSNRDGNEKLFFGSGTQLSVL.

J is TRBJ2-3 and V is TRBV6-4; 8 bases fit TRBD2. Losses at the gene ends were 2 bases for V and 2 bases for J; bases not matched to a gene: 9. The germline V gene has CDR1 MRHNA and CDR2 SNTAGT. The CDR3 is 17 residues long. The CDR3 loop reads CASSDDNGRAPTDTQYF. For the CDR3, the DNA is TGTGCCAGCAGTGACGATAACGGGAGGGCCCCCACAGATACGCAGTATTTT.

J is TRBJ2-5 and V is TRBV5-1; D is perhaps TRBD2 (5 bases). Germline assignment: CDR1 SGHRS and CDR2 YFSETQ. Trimming stripped 0 bases from V and 4 bases from J, with 13 bases between. The CDR3 extends over 15 amino acids. DNA of the CDR3: TGCGCCAGCAGCTTGGAGTCTGGTCGGGGAGAGACCCAGTACTTC. Its protein is CASSLESGRGETQYF.

The J gene is TRBJ2-2, the V gene TRBV2; D gene uncertain. The ends were cut back, 4 bases at V and 6 bases at J, with 12 bases in the middle. This CDR3 has 14 amino acids. The germline V gene encodes CDR1 SNHLY and CDR2 FYNNEI. CDR3 sequence: CASSAERYAGELFF. As DNA, the CDR3 is TGTGCCAGCAGTGCGGAGAGGTATGCCGGGGAGCTGTTTTTT.

The chain combines TRBV7-9 with TRBJ2-5; either TRBD1 or TRBD2 may supply D (5 bases each). The last part of the DNA fits TRBJ2-7 better; the J call may be wrong. Per the germline V gene, CDR1 is SEHNR and CDR2 is FQNEAQ (reference sequence). The CDR3 is 13 amino acids. CDR3 residues: CASSPSGGYEQYF. As DNA, the CDR3 is TGTGCCAGCAGTCCTTCTGGGGGTTACGAGCAGTACTTC.

The V and J genes are TRBV10-2 and TRBJ1-4, with 7 bases matching TRBD1. Per germline, CDR1 WSHSY and CDR2 SAAADI. V dropped 2 bases and J dropped 8; count of bases not matched to a gene: 5. The CDR3 length is 14 residues. CDR3 nucleotides: TGCGCCAGCAGTGAGCAAGGGGGCGACGAAAAACTGTTTTTT. It specifies CASSEQGGDEKLFF.

The CDR3 DNA reads as TGCGCCAGCAGCCAAGATTTGGGCGGTGTGGGTGAAAAACTGTTTTTT. It specifies CASSQDLGGVGEKLFF. The chain links TRBV4-1 to TRBJ1-4; no clear D. This CDR3 comprises 16 residues. The germline V gene has CDR1 MGHRA and CDR2 YSYEKL. V lost 0 bases, J lost 7 bases, and 15 bases lay in between.

The V call is TRBV18, the J call TRBJ1-4; D remains ambiguous. Germline V CDR1 and CDR2: KGHSH, LQKENI. The CDR3 has 15 amino acids. V lost 8 bases to trimming and J lost 8 bases, with 21 bases between them. In nucleotides, the CDR3 is TGTGCCAGCCAAAAGGACGGCTCCGGAAACGAAAAACTGTTTTTT. This encodes CASQKDGSGNEKLFF. The complete variable domain, with remaining parts taken from reference TRBV18 and TRBJ1-4, reads NAGVMQNPRHLVRRRGQEARLRCSPMKGHSHVYWYRQLPEEGLKFMVYLQKENIIDESGMPKERFSAEFPKEGPSILRIQQVVRGDSAAYFCASQKDGSGNEKLFFGSGTQLSVL.

The chain is built from TRBV11-2 and TRBJ2-2, with 10 bases identical to TRBD1. The J segment lost 7 bases and the V segment lost 8 bases, leaving 4 bases of the junction unmatched. CDR1 SGHAT and CDR2 FQNNGV come from the germline V gene. This CDR3 region has 13 residues. The CDR3 here is CASSGQGVGELFF. In DNA form, the CDR3 reads TGTGCCAGCTCCGGACAGGGGGTCGGGGAGCTGTTTTTT.

This clone was recorded a few times. The rearrangement joins TRBV4-1 to TRBJ2-7; D may be TRBD2 (5 bases). V lost 2 bases and J 2 bases, leaving 10 bases between the germline ends. The CDR3 sequence is 14 residues long. Germline V gives CDR1 MGHRA, CDR2 YSYEKL. Here the CDR3 reads CASSQIEGAYEQYF. The CDR3 DNA follows: TGCGCCAGCAGCCAAATAGAGGGAGCCTACGAGCAGTACTTC.

V usage is TRBV11-1 and J usage is TRBJ2-7; perhaps TRBD1 as D (5 bases). V was pared by 3 bases and J by 2 bases, with 11 bases between. The CDR3 runs 14 residues. Per the germline V gene, CDR1 is SGHAT and CDR2 is FQDESV (reference sequence). The CDR3 region is CASSFDRLTYEQYF. The CDR3 DNA is TGTGCCAGCAGCTTTGACAGACTGACCTACGAGCAGTACTTC.